Only a few counts were recorded for the clone carrying this TCR beta chain. Clinical history as reported by participants underpinned cohort assignment. All recovered Cohort 3 donors got two negative PCRs, got clearance, or saw symptom resolution. Under the authors' procedure: Researchers report that nucleated cell counts were estimated from reference gene primer amplification. Only in-frame clones appear in the TCRdb table, and some are missing; sequencing was by immunoSEQ multiplex PCR. V, J and clone size derive from that table, while D and trimming were established from the DNA sequence. Here the sample spans roughly 200,000 clones, 88% being singletons. This entry is derived from a study of blood T cell repertoires in COVID-19. Study summary: Sources were T cells, B-cell-depleted T cells, or PBMCs; the material itself was cDNA or gDNA.

The V gene end was trimmed by 5 bases and the J gene end by 4 bases; junction bases not matched to a gene: 7. Germline values: CDR1 SGHTA, CDR2 FQGNSA. The CDR3 is 18 amino acids. The clonotype originates from a woman in her twenties or thirties who had recovered from COVID-19. Specimen: PBMCs or T cells enriched from blood (not recorded which). The chain links TRBV7-2 to TRBJ2-2; 16 positions agree with TRBD2. DNA of the CDR3: TGTGCCAGCAGCCTGGGACTAGCGGGGGGGCCGGGCACCGGGGAGCTGTTTTTT. Its translation: CASSLGLAGGPGTGELFF.